The clone carrying this T cell receptor (beta chain) showed up just once. Method: immunoSEQ multiplex PCR; TCRdb's copy keeps in-frame clones and lacks some. The top ten hold 6.5% of the sample, which has approximately 98,000 clones, just under 85% seen once. This CDR3 has 16 amino acids. Germline CDR1 SGHNT, CDR2 YYREEE (reference sequence). V was pared by 4 bases and J by 2 bases, with 9 bases of the junction left unmatched. The source of the sample is a study of control samples from healthy donors and cancer patients. This rearrangement joins TRBV5-4 to TRBJ1-2; 9 bases are a match to TRBD1. The clonotype originates from a man younger than 35 in good health. Sequenced input: blood. Here the CDR3 DNA reads TGTGCCAGCAGCACGATTACACAGGGGGCAAACTATGGCTACACCTTC. Amino acids: CASSTITQGANYGYTF.